The 2 T cell receptor beta chains below come from one sample, sequenced in a study of OX40 agonist ivuxolimab in advanced cancers. Some clones are missing from TCRdb's copy, which holds only in-frame ones; the method was immunoSEQ multiplex PCR. The repertoire holds tens of thousands of clones, with about nine tenths as singletons. This material consisted of CD4+ or CD8+ T cells sorted from blood, taken in a trial of the OX40 agonist ivuxolimab. Receptor source: an adult with an advanced solid tumor such as melanoma, head and neck, liver or kidney cancer.

The chain has TRBV9 and TRBJ2-3; 10 bases align to TRBD2. Losses at the gene ends were 0 bases for V and 5 bases for J; bases not matched to a gene: 3. The V gene's germline CDR1 is SGDLS and CDR2 YYNGEE. CDR3 length equals 15 residues. The CDR3 here is CASSVAGTSVDTQYF. For the CDR3, the DNA is TGTGCCAGCAGCGTAGCGGGGACTAGCGTAGATACGCAGTATTTT.

The CDR3 reads CASSNMGGGKGEQFF. As DNA, the CDR3 is TGTGCCAGCTCAAATATGGGCGGGGGAAAAGGAGAGCAGTTCTTC. The V and J genes are TRBV4-2 and TRBJ2-1; 7 bases are shared with TRBD2. V was pared by 8 bases and J by 10 bases, with 17 bases of the junction left unmatched. The CDR3 extends over 15 amino acids. CDR1 is LGHNA, CDR2 YNFKEQ, per germline.